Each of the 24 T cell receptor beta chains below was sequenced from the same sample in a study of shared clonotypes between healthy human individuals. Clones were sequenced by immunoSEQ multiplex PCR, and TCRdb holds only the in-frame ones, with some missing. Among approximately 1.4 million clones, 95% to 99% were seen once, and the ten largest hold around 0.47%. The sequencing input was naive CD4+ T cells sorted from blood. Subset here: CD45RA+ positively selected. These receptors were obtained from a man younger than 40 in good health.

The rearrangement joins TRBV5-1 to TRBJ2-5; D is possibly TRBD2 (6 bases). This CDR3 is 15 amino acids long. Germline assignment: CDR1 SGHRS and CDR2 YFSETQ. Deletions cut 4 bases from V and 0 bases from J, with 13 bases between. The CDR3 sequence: CASSEGTQYQETQYF. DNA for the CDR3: TGCGCCAGCAGCGAGGGGACTCAGTACCAAGAGACCCAGTACTTC.

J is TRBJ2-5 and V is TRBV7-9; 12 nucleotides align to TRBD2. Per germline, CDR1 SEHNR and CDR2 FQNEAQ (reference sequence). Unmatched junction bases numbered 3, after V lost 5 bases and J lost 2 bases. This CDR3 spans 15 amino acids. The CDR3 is CASSTGLAGQETQYF. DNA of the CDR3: TGTGCCAGCAGCACCGGACTAGCGGGACAAGAGACCCAGTACTTC. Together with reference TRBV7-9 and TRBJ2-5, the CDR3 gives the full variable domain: DTGVSQNPRHKITKRGQNVTFRCDPISEHNRLYWYRQTLGQGPEFLTYFQNEAQLEKSRLLSDRFSAERPKGSFSTLEIQRTEQGDSAMYLCASSTGLAGQETQYFGPGTRLLVL.

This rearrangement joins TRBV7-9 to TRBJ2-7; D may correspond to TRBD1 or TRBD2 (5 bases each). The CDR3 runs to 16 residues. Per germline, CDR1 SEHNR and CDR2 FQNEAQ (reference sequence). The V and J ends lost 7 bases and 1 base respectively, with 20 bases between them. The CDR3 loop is CASTLGTTLASYEQYF. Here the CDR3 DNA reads TGTGCCAGCACCCTGGGGACGACTTTAGCTTCCTACGAGCAGTACTTC. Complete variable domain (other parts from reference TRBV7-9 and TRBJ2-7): DTGVSQNPRHKITKRGQNVTFRCDPISEHNRLYWYRQTLGQGPEFLTYFQNEAQLEKSRLLSDRFSAERPKGSFSTLEIQRTEQGDSAMYLCASTLGTTLASYEQYFGPGTRLTVT.

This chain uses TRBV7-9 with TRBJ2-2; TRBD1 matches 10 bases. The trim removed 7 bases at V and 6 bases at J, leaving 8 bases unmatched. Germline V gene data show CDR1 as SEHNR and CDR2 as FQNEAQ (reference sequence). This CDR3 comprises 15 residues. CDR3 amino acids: CASMTGQGEAGELFF. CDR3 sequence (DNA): TGTGCCAGCATGACAGGACAGGGGGAAGCCGGGGAGCTGTTTTTT.

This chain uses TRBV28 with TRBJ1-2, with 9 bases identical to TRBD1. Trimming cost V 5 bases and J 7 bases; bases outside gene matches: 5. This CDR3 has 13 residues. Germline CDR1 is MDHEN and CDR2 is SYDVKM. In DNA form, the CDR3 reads TGTGCCAGCAGTCCACAGGGGGCCGCTGGCTACACCTTC. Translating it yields CASSPQGAAGYTF.

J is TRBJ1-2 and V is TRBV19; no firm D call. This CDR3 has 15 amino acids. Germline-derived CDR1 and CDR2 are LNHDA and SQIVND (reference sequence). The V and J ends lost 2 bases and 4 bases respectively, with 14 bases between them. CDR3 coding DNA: TGTGCCAGTAGTATAACCGGACGGATACTCTATGGCTACACCTTC. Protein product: CASSITGRILYGYTF.

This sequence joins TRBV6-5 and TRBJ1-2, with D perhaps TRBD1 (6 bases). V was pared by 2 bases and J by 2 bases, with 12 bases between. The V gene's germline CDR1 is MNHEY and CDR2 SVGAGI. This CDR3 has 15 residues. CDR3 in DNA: TGTGCCAGCAGTTACAACCCGACAGGAAACTATGGCTACACCTTC. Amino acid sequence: CASSYNPTGNYGYTF.

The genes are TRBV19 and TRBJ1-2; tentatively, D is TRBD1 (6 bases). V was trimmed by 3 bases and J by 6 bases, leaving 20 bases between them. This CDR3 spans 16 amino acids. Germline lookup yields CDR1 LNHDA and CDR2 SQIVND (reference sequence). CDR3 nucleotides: TGTGCCAGTAGTATTTCTCCCACAGGGTCGGGTGATGGCTACACCTTC. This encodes CASSISPTGSGDGYTF.

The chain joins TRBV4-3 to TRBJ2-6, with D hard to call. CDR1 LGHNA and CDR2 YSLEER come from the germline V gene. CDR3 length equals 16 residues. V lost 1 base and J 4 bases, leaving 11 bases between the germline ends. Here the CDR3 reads CASSQAALQGANVLTF. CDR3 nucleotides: TGCGCCAGCAGCCAAGCGGCCTTACAGGGGGCCAACGTCCTGACTTTC.

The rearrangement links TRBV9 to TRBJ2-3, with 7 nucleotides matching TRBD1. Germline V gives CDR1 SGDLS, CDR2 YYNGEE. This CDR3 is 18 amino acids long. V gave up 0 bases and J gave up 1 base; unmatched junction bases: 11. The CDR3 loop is CASSVGPAGGRGTDTQYF. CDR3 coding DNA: TGTGCCAGCAGCGTAGGGCCGGCAGGGGGACGTGGCACAGATACGCAGTATTTT.

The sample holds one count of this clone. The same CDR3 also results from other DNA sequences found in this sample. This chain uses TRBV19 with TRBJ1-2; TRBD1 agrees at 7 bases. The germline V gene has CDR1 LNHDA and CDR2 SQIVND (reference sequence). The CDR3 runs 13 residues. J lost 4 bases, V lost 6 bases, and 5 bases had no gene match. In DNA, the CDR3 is TGTGCCAGTAGCGAGGGACAGTTCTATGGCTACACCTTC. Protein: CASSEGQFYGYTF.

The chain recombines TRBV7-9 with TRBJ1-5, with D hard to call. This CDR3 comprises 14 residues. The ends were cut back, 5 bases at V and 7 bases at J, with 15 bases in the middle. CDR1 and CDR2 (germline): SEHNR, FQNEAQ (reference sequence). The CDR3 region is CASSGTPPGQPQHF. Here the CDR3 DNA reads TGTGCCAGCAGCGGTACACCACCCGGCCAGCCCCAGCATTTT.

The CDR3 loop is CSVGGLGKTNEKLFF. In nucleotides, the CDR3 is TGCAGCGTTGGTGGTCTGGGCAAAACTAATGAAAAACTGTTTTTT. This chain connects TRBV29-1 to TRBJ1-4; D is unclear. The V and J ends lost 4 bases and 1 base respectively, with 13 bases between them. CDR1 SQVTM and CDR2 ANQGSEA come from the germline V gene. The CDR3 runs to 15 residues.

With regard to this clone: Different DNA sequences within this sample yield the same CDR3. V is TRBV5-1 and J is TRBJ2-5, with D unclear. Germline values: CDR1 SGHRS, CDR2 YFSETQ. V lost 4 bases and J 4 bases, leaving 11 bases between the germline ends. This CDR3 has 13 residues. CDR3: CASSLSGGETQYF. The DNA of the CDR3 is TGCGCCAGCAGCCTTTCGGGTGGAGAGACCCAGTACTTC.

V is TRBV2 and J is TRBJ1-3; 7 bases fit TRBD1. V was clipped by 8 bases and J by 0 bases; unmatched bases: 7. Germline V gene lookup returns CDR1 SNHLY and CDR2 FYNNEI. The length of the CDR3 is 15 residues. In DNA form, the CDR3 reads TGTGCCAGCTCGGGGGACAGTTACTCTGGAAACACCATATATTTT. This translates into CASSGDSYSGNTIYF.

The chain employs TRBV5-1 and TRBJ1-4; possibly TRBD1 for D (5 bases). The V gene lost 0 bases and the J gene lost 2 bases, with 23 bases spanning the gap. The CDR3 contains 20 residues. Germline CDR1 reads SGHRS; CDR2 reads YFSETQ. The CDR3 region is CASSLASPQAQKWTNEKLFF. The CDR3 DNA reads TGCGCCAGCAGCTTGGCCTCGCCACAGGCCCAAAAGTGGACTAATGAAAAACTGTTTTTT.

The DNA of the CDR3 is TGCGCCAGCAGCTTGGAGCCGACCGCAACTGAAGCTTTCTTT. Translated, it gives CASSLEPTATEAFF. The chain combines TRBV5-1 with TRBJ1-1; D is ambiguous. CDR1 and CDR2 (germline): SGHRS, YFSETQ. The V and J ends lost 0 bases and 5 bases respectively, with 11 bases between them. The length of the CDR3 is 14 residues.

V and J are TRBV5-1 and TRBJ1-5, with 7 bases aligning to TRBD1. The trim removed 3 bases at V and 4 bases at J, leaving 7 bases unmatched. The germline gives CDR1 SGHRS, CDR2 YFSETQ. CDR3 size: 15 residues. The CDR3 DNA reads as TGCGCCAGCAGCTCCCTGGGGGACAGAAATCAGCCCCAGCATTTT. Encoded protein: CASSSLGDRNQPQHF.

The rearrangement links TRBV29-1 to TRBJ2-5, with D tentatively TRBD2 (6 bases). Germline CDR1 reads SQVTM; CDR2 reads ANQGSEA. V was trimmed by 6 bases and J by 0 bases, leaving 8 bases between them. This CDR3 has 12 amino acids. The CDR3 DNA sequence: TGCAGCGTGGGACTGGACCAAGAGACCCAGTACTTC. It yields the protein CSVGLDQETQYF.

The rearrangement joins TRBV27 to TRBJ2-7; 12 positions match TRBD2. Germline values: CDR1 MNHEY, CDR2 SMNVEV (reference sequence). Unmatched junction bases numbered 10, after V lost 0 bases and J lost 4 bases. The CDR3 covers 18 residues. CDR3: CASSLSRGTGTSGYEQYF. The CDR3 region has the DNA TGTGCCAGCAGTTTATCGAGGGGGACCGGGACTAGCGGGTACGAGCAGTACTTC.

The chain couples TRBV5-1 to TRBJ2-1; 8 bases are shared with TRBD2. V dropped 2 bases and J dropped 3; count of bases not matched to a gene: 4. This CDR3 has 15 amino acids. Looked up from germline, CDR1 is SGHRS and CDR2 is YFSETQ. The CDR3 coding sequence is TGCGCCAGCAGCTTCGTAGCGGGATTCTACAATGAGCAGTTCTTC. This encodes CASSFVAGFYNEQFF.

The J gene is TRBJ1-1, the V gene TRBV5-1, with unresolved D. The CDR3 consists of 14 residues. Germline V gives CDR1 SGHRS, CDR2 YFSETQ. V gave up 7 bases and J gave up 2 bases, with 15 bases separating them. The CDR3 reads CASRIDRLNTEAFF. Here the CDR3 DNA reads TGCGCCAGCCGCATTGATAGGCTAAACACTGAAGCTTTCTTT.

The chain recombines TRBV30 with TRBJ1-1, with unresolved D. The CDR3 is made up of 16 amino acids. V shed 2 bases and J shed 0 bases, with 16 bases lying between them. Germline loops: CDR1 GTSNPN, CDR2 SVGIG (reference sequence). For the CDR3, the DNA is TGTGCCTGGAGTTTCGGCTCCCTCCACATGAACACTGAAGCTTTCTTT. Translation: CAWSFGSLHMNTEAFF.

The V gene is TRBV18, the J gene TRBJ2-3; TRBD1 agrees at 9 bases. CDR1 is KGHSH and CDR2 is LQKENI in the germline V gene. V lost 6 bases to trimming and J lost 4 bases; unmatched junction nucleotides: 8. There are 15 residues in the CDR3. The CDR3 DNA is TGTGCCAGCTCTCAACGGGGACAGGGACCAGATACGCAGTATTTT. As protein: CASSQRGQGPDTQYF.